This T cell receptor (beta chain) originates from a study of blood T cells in healthy people across ages. Together with a sample-barcoded 5' primer, a J-beta primer mix was included in a second PCR lasting roughly 6 to 12 cycles. TCRdb independently ran MiXCR on the 5' RACE reads; one entry per CDR3 protein. The sample yields 800,000 or so distinct CDR3 sequences, 25% seen once. Comment on this clonotype: Sequence at one end of the junction differs from germline and may be a read error.

Per the germline V gene, CDR1 is SQVTM and CDR2 is ANQGSEA. This CDR3 is 14 amino acids long. This same sample was also taken into another study, of T cells of mothers and their children. This second study says: The second PCR used the M1S primer, and this primer added sample barcodes and 2-4 random nucleotides. Researchers report slightly higher, though non-significant, overlap in related mother-child pairs than in unrelated pairs.

The chain couples TRBV29-1 to TRBJ2-1; D perhaps matches TRBD2 (5 bases). The sequence was obtained from a boy aged 5-17 years in good health. Sequenced material: blood. In nucleotides, the CDR3 is TGCAGCGTTGAATCCGCGGCAGACTACAATGAACAGTTCTTC. Protein product: CSVESAADYNEQFF.